One and the same sample provided the 25 T cell receptor beta chains below, sequenced in a study of T cells after yellow fever vaccination. TCRdb reanalysed the 5' RACE reads using MiXCR and keeps one entry per CDR3 protein. The sample lists more than 9,000 distinct CDR3 sequences, under 5.5% occurring once. The starting material was PBMCs, either bulk or a sorted T-cell subset (CD4+, CD8+, memory, or dextramer-sorted; not recorded which), obtained around 15 days after the first yellow fever vaccination. The receptors here all came from a man aged 18-30 years who received the YFV17D yellow fever vaccine.

This clonotype is judged medium-sized. V usage is TRBV7-9 and J usage is TRBJ2-1, with 12 positions matching TRBD2. The CDR3 runs 17 residues. Trimming at V came to 4 bases and at J to 0 bases, leaving 4 bases not matched to a gene. CDR1 and CDR2 (germline): SEHNR, FQNEAQ (reference sequence). CDR3 nucleotides: TGTGCCAGCAGCTCAGGACTAGCGGGGAGCTCCTACAATGAGCAGTTCTTC. It is translated as CASSSGLAGSSYNEQFF.

Relative to its sample, this clonotype is medium-sized (0.01 to 0.1%). The J gene is TRBJ1-2, the V gene TRBV5-1; TRBD1 might be the D (5 bases). The CDR3 runs to 12 residues. Germline CDR1 reads SGHRS; CDR2 reads YFSETQ. V was clipped by 1 base and J by 4 bases, with 5 bases between them. The CDR3 DNA sequence: TGCGCCAGCAGCTTGCAGGGCTATGGCTACACCTTC. It yields the protein CASSLQGYGYTF.

This clonotype is medium-sized in the sample. The rearrangement joins TRBV6-1 to TRBJ1-2; 7 bases match TRBD1. Germline V CDR1 and CDR2: MNHNS, SASEGT. With 3 bases clipped from V and 6 bases from J, the junction kept 4 bases outside the gene matches. The CDR3 extends over 13 amino acids. The CDR3 loop reads CASSDNRGDGYTF. For the CDR3, the DNA is TGTGCCAGCAGTGATAACAGGGGTGATGGCTACACCTTC.

The table lists this clonotype with many counts. The gene calls are TRBV4-1 and TRBJ1-5; D is undetermined. The germline V gene encodes CDR1 MGHRA and CDR2 YSYEKL. Trimming left V 6 bases short and J 2 bases short, with 17 bases between. The CDR3 loop spans 16 amino acids. The CDR3: CASSLRSKSGNQPQHF. The CDR3 DNA sequence: TGCGCCAGCAGTTTGCGCTCCAAGTCGGGCAATCAGCCCCAGCATTTT.

V is TRBV3-1 and J is TRBJ2-3, with D unresolved. There are 15 residues in the CDR3. Trimming took 7 bases from V and 0 from J, leaving 14 bases between them. Germline V CDR1 and CDR2: LGHDT, YNNKEL (reference sequence). In nucleotides, the CDR3 is TGTGCCAGCACCAAGCAGTTCCCTAGCACAGATACGCAGTATTTT. Translation gives CASTKQFPSTDTQYF.

This clonotype was seen many times. The chain joins TRBV5-4 to TRBJ2-2; D gene unclear. The V and J ends lost 4 bases and 6 bases respectively, with 13 bases between them. The germline CDR1 and CDR2 sequences are SGHNT and YYREEE (reference sequence). This CDR3 has 14 amino acids. As DNA, the CDR3 is TGTGCCAGCAGCCCAGACGGTACTCCCGGGGAGCTGTTTTTT. Protein product: CASSPDGTPGELFF.

This clonotype was recorded at least ten times. The V gene is TRBV5-1, the J gene TRBJ2-7, with 10 bases aligning to TRBD2. This CDR3 is built from 15 residues. Germline V lookup: CDR1 SGHRS, CDR2 YFSETQ. After removal of 4 bases from V and 0 bases from J, the junction contained 4 bases not matched to a gene. This CDR3 is CASSRGTSDSYEQYV. The CDR3 bases are TGCGCCAGCAGCCGCGGGACTAGCGACTCCTACGAGCAGTACGTC.

By sample share, this clonotype is medium-sized. The chain has TRBV3-1 and TRBJ2-4; perhaps TRBD1 as D (5 bases). CDR1 is LGHDT, CDR2 YNNKEL, per germline (reference sequence). This CDR3 spans 17 amino acids. Trimming stripped 4 bases from V and 6 bases from J, with 22 bases between. This chain's CDR3 is CASSRYNQGPGGNIQYF. The DNA for the CDR3 is TGTGCCAGCAGCCGGTACAATCAGGGTCCCGGCGGAAACATTCAGTACTTC.

Points on this clonotype: A read error may be the cause here, since a much bigger clone is one base away. V gene TRBV3-1 combines with J gene TRBJ2-3, with D unclear. CDR1 is LGHDT, CDR2 YNNKEL, per germline (reference sequence). The CDR3 length is 15 residues. CDR3 amino acids: CTSSQPYTSTDTQYF. The CDR3 DNA reads TGTACCAGCAGCCAACCCTACACTAGCACAGATACGCAGTATTTT.

The sample holds many counts of this clonotype. The chain links TRBV5-4 to TRBJ2-5, with 8 nucleotides matching TRBD1. The CDR3 runs to 14 residues. J gave up 1 base and V 3 bases, and 2 bases lay outside the gene matches. Per germline, CDR1 SGHNT and CDR2 YYREEE (reference sequence). CDR3 nucleotides: TGTGCCAGCAGCTCTACAGGGGGCCAAGAGACCCAGTACTTC. Translation: CASSSTGGQETQYF.

The table lists this clonotype with many counts. CDR3 DNA sequence: TGTGCCAGCAGCTTGGCAGGGGCGCGGAGCTCACCCCTCCACTTT. It codes for CASSLAGARSSPLHF. This chain connects TRBV7-9 to TRBJ1-6; D is perhaps TRBD1 (6 bases). Germline assignment: CDR1 SEHNR and CDR2 FQNEAQ (reference sequence). The V end lost 3 bases, the J end lost 10 bases, and 16 bases lay between the germline ends. This CDR3 is built from 15 residues.

By sample share, this clonotype is medium-sized (0.01 to 0.1%). The chain employs TRBV12-3 or TRBV12-4 and TRBJ2-2, with TRBD1 matching 7 bases. CDR3 length equals 13 residues. Trimming took 6 bases from V and 5 from J; bases not matched to a gene: 3. The CDR3 DNA is TGTGCCAGCAGCCCGACAGGGACCGGGGAGCTGTTTTTT. Its protein is CASSPTGTGELFF.

In its sample, this clonotype is medium-sized. The V gene is TRBV24-1, the J gene TRBJ1-3; D is possibly TRBD1 (5 bases). Germline V gives CDR1 KGHDR, CDR2 SFDVKD. This CDR3 spans 22 amino acids. V dropped 0 bases and J dropped 1 base, with 27 bases sitting between them. CDR3 in DNA: TGTGCCACCAGTGATTTGTCCCAGGAGTTAACCCCCGGGGCTCCATCTGGAAACACCATATATTTT. Translation: CATSDLSQELTPGAPSGNTIYF.

This clonotype is medium-sized (0.01 to 0.1%). The chain recombines TRBV5-1 with TRBJ2-1; 10 nucleotides agree with TRBD2. Germline V gene sequence: CDR1 SGHRS, CDR2 YFSETQ. The V and J ends lost 5 bases and 4 bases, in that order; junction bases with no gene match: 9. The CDR3 totals 16 residues. DNA of the CDR3: TGCGCCAGCAGTCCCGATACTAGCGGGGTGTACAATGAGCAGTTCTTC. It encodes CASSPDTSGVYNEQFF.

This clonotype was observed at least ten times. This sequence joins TRBV20-1 and TRBJ2-1, with 7 bases that match TRBD2. Germline lookup yields CDR1 DFQATT and CDR2 SNEGSKA (reference sequence). V trimming: 0 bases; J trimming: 6 bases; junction bases outside the gene matches: 8. The CDR3 runs 15 residues. CDR3 bases: TGCAGTGCTAGAGATCGCCGGACTAGTGGCAATGAGCAGTTCTTC. Its translation is CSARDRRTSGNEQFF.

This clonotype was detected ten times or more. V and J are TRBV6-1 and TRBJ2-6; unclear D gene. CDR3 length: 16 amino acids. Between the trimmed V and J ends, which lost 5 bases and 0 bases, there was a span of 11 bases. From germline, CDR1 is MNHNS and CDR2 SASEGT. The CDR3 DNA follows: TGTGCCAGCAGTAAGGACGGATCCTCTGGGGCCAACGTCCTGACTTTC. This gives the protein CASSKDGSSGANVLTF.

This clonotype was observed many times. The V and J genes are TRBV4-2 and TRBJ1-2, with D perhaps matching TRBD1 (6 bases). The CDR3 consists of 18 residues. V lost 0 bases and J 5 bases, leaving 22 bases between the germline ends. The germline V gene has CDR1 LGHNA and CDR2 YNFKEQ. The CDR3 loop is CASSQDYGGLQVGYGYTF. CDR3 coding DNA: TGTGCCAGCAGCCAAGATTATGGGGGGCTCCAAGTAGGGTATGGCTACACCTTC.

This clonotype has a count of ten or more. The V call is TRBV2, the J call TRBJ2-1; D ambiguous. Germline CDR1 and CDR2: SNHLY and FYNNEI. CDR3 length equals 12 residues. The ends were cut back, 8 bases at V and 10 bases at J, with 15 bases in the middle. The CDR3 loop reads CASVADNVEQFF. The CDR3 nucleotides read TGTGCCAGCGTCGCCGATAACGTAGAGCAGTTCTTC.

The sample holds many counts of this clonotype. The DNA is omitted, as the CDR3 cannot be located on it reliably, and the CDR3 follows TCRdb's listing. This chain uses TRBV11-2 with TRBJ1-1; the table assigns TRBD1, which was not confirmed against the DNA. Germline CDR1 is SGHAT and CDR2 is FQNNGV. The CDR3 is 14 residues long, ends included. CDR3 sequence reads: CASSFGPGATEAFF.

This clonotype showed up many times. The gene calls are TRBV7-2 and TRBJ2-2, with D perhaps TRBD2 (5 bases). The CDR3 spans 12 residues. Trimming cost V 4 bases and J 13 bases, with 13 bases left between them. The germline V gene encodes CDR1 SGHTA and CDR2 FQGNSA. The CDR3 loop is CASSSYTRGLFF. The CDR3 coding sequence is TGTGCCAGCAGCTCCTATACCCGGGGGCTGTTTTTT.

Ten or more counts support this clonotype. V and J are TRBV19 and TRBJ2-1; perhaps TRBD2 as D (6 bases). Per germline, CDR1 LNHDA and CDR2 SQIVND (reference sequence). The V gene lost 3 bases and the J gene lost 8 bases, with 14 bases spanning the gap. CDR3 length: 14 amino acids. This CDR3 reads CASSIRAGWDEQFF. As DNA, the CDR3 is TGTGCCAGTAGTATCCGGGCGGGGTGGGATGAGCAGTTCTTC.

The rearrangement links TRBV7-9 to TRBJ2-1; D is possibly TRBD1 or TRBD2 (5 bases each). Germline V lookup: CDR1 SEHNR, CDR2 FQNEAQ (reference sequence). The V end was cut by 5 bases, the J end by 7 bases, with 12 bases between. CDR3 length: 13 residues. CDR3 loop: CASSQGPRNEQFF. The CDR3 region has the DNA TGTGCCAGCAGCCAGGGACCGAGAAATGAGCAGTTCTTC.

The table lists this clonotype with many counts. The rearrangement joins TRBV5-1 to TRBJ1-2; D is ambiguous. This CDR3 is 14 amino acids long. Germline V lookup: CDR1 SGHRS, CDR2 YFSETQ. Trimming cost V 2 bases and J 0 bases, with 8 bases left between them. CDR3 residues: CASSLTEANYGYTF. The CDR3 bases are TGCGCCAGCAGCTTAACAGAAGCTAACTATGGCTACACCTTC.

Relative to its sample, this clonotype is medium-sized. J is TRBJ2-3 and V is TRBV4-3; 8 bases line up with TRBD2. CDR3 length: 17 residues. V was pared by 2 bases and J by 2 bases, with 9 bases of the junction left unmatched. Germline assignment: CDR1 LGHNA and CDR2 YSLEER. The CDR3 loop reads CASSQKPLAAPTDTQYF. DNA of the CDR3: TGCGCCAGCAGCCAAAAACCACTAGCGGCCCCCACAGATACGCAGTATTTT.

This clonotype was picked up many times. This rearrangement joins TRBV4-1 to TRBJ2-2, with 9 bases matching TRBD1. This CDR3 is built from 19 residues. V lost 4 bases and J lost 1; bases outside the gene matches: 13. The germline CDR1 and CDR2 sequences are MGHRA and YSYEKL. The CDR3 sequence is CASSLLPGQGILNTGELFF. Here the CDR3 DNA reads TGCGCCAGCAGCCTCCTCCCGGGACAGGGCATTTTGAACACCGGGGAGCTGTTTTTT.